This TCR beta chain was documented in a study of blood T cell repertoires in COVID-19. This table comes from immunoSEQ multiplex PCR, and its TCRdb copy is limited to in-frame clones, with some not included. The sample holds under 250,000 clones, around 82% seen once. This receptor was taken from a man aged 50 to 60 with active or convalescent COVID-19. What was sequenced was peripheral blood.

CDR3 sequence reads: CASSTGQIWSAFF. The DNA of the CDR3 is TGTGCCAGCAGCACAGGACAGATTTGGAGCGCTTTCTTT. The rearrangement links TRBV7-2 to TRBJ1-1; a possible D gene is TRBD1 (6 bases). V shed 5 bases and J shed 11 bases, with 18 bases lying between them. The CDR3 totals 13 residues. CDR1 SGHTA and CDR2 FQGNSA come from the germline V gene.